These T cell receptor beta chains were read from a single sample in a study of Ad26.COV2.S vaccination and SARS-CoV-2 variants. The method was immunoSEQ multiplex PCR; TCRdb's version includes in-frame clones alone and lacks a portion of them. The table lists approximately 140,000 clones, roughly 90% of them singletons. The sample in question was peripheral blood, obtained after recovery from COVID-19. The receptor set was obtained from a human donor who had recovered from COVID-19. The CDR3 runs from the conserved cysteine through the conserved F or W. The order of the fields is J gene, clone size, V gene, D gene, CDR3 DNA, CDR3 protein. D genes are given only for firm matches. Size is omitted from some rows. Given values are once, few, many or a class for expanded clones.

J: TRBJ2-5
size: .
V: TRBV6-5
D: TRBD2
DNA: TGTGCCAGCAGTTACCCTTCGACTAGCGGGGAAGAGACCCAGTACTTC
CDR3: CASSYPSTSGEETQYF

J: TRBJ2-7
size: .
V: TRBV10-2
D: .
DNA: TGCGCCAGCAGTCCGGCTGATCGGGACGAGCAGTACTTC
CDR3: CASSPADRDEQYF

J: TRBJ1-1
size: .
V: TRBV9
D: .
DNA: TGTGCCAGCAGCGTAAGCGGGAACACTGAAGCTTTCTTT
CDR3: CASSVSGNTEAFF

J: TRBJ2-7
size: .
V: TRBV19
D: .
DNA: TGTGCCAGTAGTATCTCCGGGACTTTTAGCTCCTACGAGCAGTACTTC
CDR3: CASSISGTFSSYEQYF

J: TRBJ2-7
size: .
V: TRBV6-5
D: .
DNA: TGTGCCAGCAGTTACTGGGGGTTAACCGGGTACGAGCAGTACTTC
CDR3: CASSYWGLTGYEQYF

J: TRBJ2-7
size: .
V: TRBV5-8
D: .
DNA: TGTGCCAGCAGCCCCAAGGGCCTCCGGGACACCTCGTACGAGCAGTACTTC
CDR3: CASSPKGLRDTSYEQYF

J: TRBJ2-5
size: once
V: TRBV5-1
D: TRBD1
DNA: TGCGCCAGCAGCTCCGGGACAGGGGCACAAGAGACCCAGTACTTC
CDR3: CASSSGTGAQETQYF

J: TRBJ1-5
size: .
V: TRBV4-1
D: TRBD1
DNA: TGCGCCAGCAGCCAAGGCACAGGGGATAGCAATCAGCCCCAGCATTTT
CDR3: CASSQGTGDSNQPQHF

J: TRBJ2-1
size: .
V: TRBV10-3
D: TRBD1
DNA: TGTGCCTCCCGACAGGGGGCGGGCAATGAGCAGTTCTTC
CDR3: CASRQGAGNEQFF

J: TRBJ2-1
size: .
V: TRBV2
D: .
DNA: TGTGCCAGCAGTTCTGACCCATCGAGCTCCTACAATGAGCAGTTCTTC
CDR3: CASSSDPSSSYNEQFF

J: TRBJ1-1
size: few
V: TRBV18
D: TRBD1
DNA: TGTGCCAGCTCACGTACAGGGGGATTCGGTGAAGCTTTCTTT
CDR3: CASSRTGGFGEAFF

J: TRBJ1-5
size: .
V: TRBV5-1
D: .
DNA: TGCGCCAGCAGCTTGGGGGCAGAAAATCAGCCCCAGCATTTT
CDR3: CASSLGAENQPQHF

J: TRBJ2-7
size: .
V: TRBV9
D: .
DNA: TGTGCCAGCAGCGTAGAAGGAAGGGGGGTCCACGAGCAGTACTTC
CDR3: CASSVEGRGVHEQYF

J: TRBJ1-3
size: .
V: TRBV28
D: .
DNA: TGTGCCAGCAGAGACAGGCCCTCCCTGCTTGGAAACACCATATATTTT
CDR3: CASRDRPSLLGNTIYF

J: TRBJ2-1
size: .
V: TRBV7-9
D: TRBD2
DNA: TGTGCCAGCAGCTTTAGGGCTAGCGGGGGGGCACACAATGAGCAGTTCTTC
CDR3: CASSFRASGGAHNEQFF

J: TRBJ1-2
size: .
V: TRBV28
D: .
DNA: TGTGCCAGCACCTGGGAGGGGGAAGGCTACACCTTC
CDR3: CASTWEGEGYTF

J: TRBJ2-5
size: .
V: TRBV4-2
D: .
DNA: TGTGCCAGCAGCCAAGGTCTTGAGGAAGAGACCCAGTACTTC
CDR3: CASSQGLEEETQYF

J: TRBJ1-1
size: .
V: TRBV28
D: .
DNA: TGTGCCAGCCTACCCTCGGCGGGGGCAAAGACTGAAGCTTTCTTT
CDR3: CASLPSAGAKTEAFF

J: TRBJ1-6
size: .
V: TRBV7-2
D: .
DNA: TGTGCCAGCAGCTTATTGCCCTATAATTCACCCCTCCACTTT
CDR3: CASSLLPYNSPLHF

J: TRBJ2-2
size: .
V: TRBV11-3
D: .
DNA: TGTGCCAGCAGCGTTTGGGGCAGGGAGCTGTTTTTT
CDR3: CASSVWGRELFF

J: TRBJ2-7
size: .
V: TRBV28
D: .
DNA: TGTGCCAGCAGTTTAACAGACTTCCCCCTACGAGGGGAGCAGTACTTC
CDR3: CASSLTDFPLRGEQYF

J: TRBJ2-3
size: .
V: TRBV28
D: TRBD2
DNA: TGTGCCAGCAGAATAGCGGGGGGGCATGGTACAGATACGCAGTATTTT
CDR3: CASRIAGGHGTDTQYF

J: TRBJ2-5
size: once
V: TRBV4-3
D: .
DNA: TGCGCCAGCAGCCAAGCCCACGAACACCAAGAGACCCAGTACTTC
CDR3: CASSQAHEHQETQYF

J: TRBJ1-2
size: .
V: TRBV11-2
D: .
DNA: TGTGCCAGCAGCTTTTTTTTGCCGTCAGGGAACAACTATGGCTACACCTTC
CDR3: CASSFFLPSGNNYGYTF

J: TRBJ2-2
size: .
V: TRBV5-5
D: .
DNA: TGTGCCAGCAGCTTCGCCCCAGGGACCGGGGAGCTGTTTTTT
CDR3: CASSFAPGTGELFF

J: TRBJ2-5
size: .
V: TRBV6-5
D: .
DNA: TGTGCCAGCAGGTCAGGGGAGACTAGCTTGAAGACCCAGTACTTC
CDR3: CASRSGETSLKTQYF

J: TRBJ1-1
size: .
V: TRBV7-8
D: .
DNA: TGTGCCAGCAGCTTACGGGGCAATGAAGCTTTCTTT
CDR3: CASSLRGNEAFF

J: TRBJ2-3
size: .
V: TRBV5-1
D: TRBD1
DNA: TGCGCCAGCAGCTTAGGGACAGGGGGCACAGATACGCAGTATTTT
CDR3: CASSLGTGGTDTQYF

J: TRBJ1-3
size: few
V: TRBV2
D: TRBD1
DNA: TGTGCCAGCAGGGACAGGGGGGACACCATATATTTT
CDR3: CASRDRGDTIYF

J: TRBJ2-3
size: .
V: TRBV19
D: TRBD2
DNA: TGTGCCAGTAGTATAGCCCCAACTAGCGGGGGTGTGGATACGCAGTATTTT
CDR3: CASSIAPTSGGVDTQYF

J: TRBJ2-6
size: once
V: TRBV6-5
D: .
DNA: TGTGCCACCACCCCCTGGGATGGGGCCAACGTCCTGACTTTC
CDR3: CATTPWDGANVLTF

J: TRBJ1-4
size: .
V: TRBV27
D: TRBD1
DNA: TGTGCCAGCAGGGGGACAGGAGGAGGGTTAGCGGAAAAACTGTTTTTT
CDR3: CASRGTGGGLAEKLFF

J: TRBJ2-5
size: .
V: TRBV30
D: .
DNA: TGTGCCGGGACGGGTAGGGGTCAAGAGACCCAGTACTTC
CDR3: CAGTGRGQETQYF

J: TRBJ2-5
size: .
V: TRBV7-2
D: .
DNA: TGTGCCAGCAGCTTAGATATTACGGTAGGAAGGGAGACCCAGTACTTC
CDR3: CASSLDITVGRETQYF

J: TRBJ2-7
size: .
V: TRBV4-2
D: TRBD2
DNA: TGTGCCAGCAGCCAAGATCTAGCGGGGGCCGGAAAGAACCAGCAGTACTTC
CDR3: CASSQDLAGAGKNQQYF

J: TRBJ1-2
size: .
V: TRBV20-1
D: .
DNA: TGCAGTGCTAGCGCGGCGGGCTACACCTTC
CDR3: CSASAAGYTF

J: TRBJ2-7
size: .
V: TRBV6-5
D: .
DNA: TGTGCCAGCGTCGGCACCCTCTACGAGCAGTACTTC
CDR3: CASVGTLYEQYF

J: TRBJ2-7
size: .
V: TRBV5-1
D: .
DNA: TGCGCCAGCAGCGGGATTCTTGGAATGGGGTCCTACGAGCAGTACTTC
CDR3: CASSGILGMGSYEQYF

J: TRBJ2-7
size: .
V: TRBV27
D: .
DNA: TGTGCCAGCAGTTTAAGCAGGAACCACGAGCAGTACTTC
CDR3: CASSLSRNHEQYF

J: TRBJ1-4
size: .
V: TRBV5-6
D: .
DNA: TGTGCCAGCAGTCCAGACGTCTACCAGTCGAGGGAAAAACTGTTTTTT
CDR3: CASSPDVYQSREKLFF

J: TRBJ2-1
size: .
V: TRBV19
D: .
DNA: TGTGCCAGTAGTATTCGATCCTCGACTTACAATGAGCAGTTCTTC
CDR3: CASSIRSSTYNEQFF

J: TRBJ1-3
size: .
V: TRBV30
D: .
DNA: TGTGCCTGGAATCCGTCTGGAAACACCATATATTTT
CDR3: CAWNPSGNTIYF

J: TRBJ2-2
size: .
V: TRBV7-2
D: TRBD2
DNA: TGTGCCAGCAGCTTAGTGGGGAGGGCCGATCCGGGCGGGGAGCTGTTTTTT
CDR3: CASSLVGRADPGGELFF

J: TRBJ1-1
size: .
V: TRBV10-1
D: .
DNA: TGCGCCAGCAGTGAGAACAGGAAGGCGAACACTGAAGCTTTCTTT
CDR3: CASSENRKANTEAFF

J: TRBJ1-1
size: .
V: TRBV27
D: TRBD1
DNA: TGTGCCAGCAGTTTATCGACAGGGGCCACTGAAGCTTTCTTT
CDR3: CASSLSTGATEAFF

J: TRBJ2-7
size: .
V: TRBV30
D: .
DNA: TGTGCCTGGAGTGTGGGAGGAGAGCAGTACTTC
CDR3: CAWSVGGEQYF

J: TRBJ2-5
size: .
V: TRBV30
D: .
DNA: TGTGCCTGGAGTGTACTGTCGTGGGGTCGGACCCAGTACTTC
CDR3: CAWSVLSWGRTQYF

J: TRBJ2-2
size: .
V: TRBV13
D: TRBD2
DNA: TGTGCCAGCAGCGCCATGCTAGGGGCTAGCGGTAACACCGGGGAGCTGTTTTTT
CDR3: CASSAMLGASGNTGELFF

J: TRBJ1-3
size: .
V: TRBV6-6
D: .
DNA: TGTGCCAGCAGAGCGGCAAACTCTGGAAACACCATATATTTT
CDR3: CASRAANSGNTIYF

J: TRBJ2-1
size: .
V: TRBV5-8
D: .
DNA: TGTGCCAGCAGCTTGCTCGGGGGGCCTCCTAATGAGCAGTTCTTC
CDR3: CASSLLGGPPNEQFF

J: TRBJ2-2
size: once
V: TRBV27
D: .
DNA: TGTGCCAGCAGTCCTACAGGGCACGGGGAGCTGTTTTTT
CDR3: CASSPTGHGELFF

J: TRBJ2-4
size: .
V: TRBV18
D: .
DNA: TGTGCCAGCTCACCATCCCGGGAGCCAAACATTCAGTACTTC
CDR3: CASSPSREPNIQYF

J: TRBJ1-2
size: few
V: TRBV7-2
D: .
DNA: TGTGCCAGCAGCTTATCTGCATCTAACTATGGCTACACCTTC
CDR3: CASSLSASNYGYTF

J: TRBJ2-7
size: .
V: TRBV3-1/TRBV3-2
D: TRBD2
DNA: TGTGCCAGCAGTCCCTTAGCGGGGGTCTCCTACGAGCAGTACTTC
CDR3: CASSPLAGVSYEQYF

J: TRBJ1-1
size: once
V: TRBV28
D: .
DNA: TGTGCCAGCAGTTTGAGGGGCAAAAACACTGAAGCTTTCTTT
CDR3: CASSLRGKNTEAFF

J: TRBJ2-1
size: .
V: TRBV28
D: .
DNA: TGTGCCAGCGGAGTCTTTAATGAGCAGTTCTTC
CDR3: CASGVFNEQFF

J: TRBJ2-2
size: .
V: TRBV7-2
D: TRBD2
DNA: TGTGCCAGCAGCTTAGCGCTGGTCCGACTAGCGAGTACCGGGGAGCTGTTTTTT
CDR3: CASSLALVRLASTGELFF

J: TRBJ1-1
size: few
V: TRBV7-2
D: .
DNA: TGTGCCAGCAGCCCAGTCGGCGGCCTAATGAACACTGAAGCTTTCTTT
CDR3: CASSPVGGLMNTEAFF

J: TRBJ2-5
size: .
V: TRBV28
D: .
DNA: TGTGCCAGCAGTTCTCCCATGTCCGCCAGGAGCCTCCAAGAGACCCAGTACTTC
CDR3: CASSSPMSARSLQETQYF